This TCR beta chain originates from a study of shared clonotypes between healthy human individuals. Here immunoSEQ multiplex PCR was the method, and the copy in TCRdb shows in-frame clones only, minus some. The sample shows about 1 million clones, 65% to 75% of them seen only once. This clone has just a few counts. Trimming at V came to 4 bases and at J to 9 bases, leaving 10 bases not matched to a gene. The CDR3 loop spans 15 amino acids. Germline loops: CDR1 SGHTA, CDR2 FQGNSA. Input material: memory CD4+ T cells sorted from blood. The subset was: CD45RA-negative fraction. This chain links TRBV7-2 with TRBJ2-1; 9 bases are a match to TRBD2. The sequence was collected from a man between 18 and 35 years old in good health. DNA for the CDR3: TGTGCCAGCAGCTACGTAGCGGGAGCGGGCGGTGAGCAGTTCTTC. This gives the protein CASSYVAGAGGEQFF.